These 28 T cell receptor beta chains originate from one sample sequenced in a study of response to subunit inactivated influenza vaccine. TCRdb reanalysed the RT-PCR reads using MiXCR and keeps one entry per CDR3 protein. The sample lists around 190,000 distinct CDR3 sequences, 9.2% occurring once. Material: non-naive T cells sorted from PBMCs, obtained on the day of vaccination. The receptors come from a man aged 45-65 years who received an inactivated influenza vaccine.

The rearrangement uses TRBV4-1 and TRBJ2-1, with 14 nucleotides matching TRBD2. Germline lookup yields CDR1 MGHRA and CDR2 YSYEKL. This CDR3 contains 14 residues. The junction had 4 bases not matched to a gene; V was cut back by 8 bases and J by 7 bases. The CDR3 spells CASGGLAGVNEQFF. The CDR3 region has the DNA TGCGCCAGCGGGGGACTAGCGGGAGTGAATGAGCAGTTCTTC.

The chain uses TRBV7-9 and TRBJ1-2; D is possibly TRBD1 (5 bases). V was trimmed by 4 bases and J by 2 bases, leaving 11 bases between them. The CDR3 extends over 14 amino acids. From germline, CDR1 is SEHNR and CDR2 FQNEAQ (reference sequence). The CDR3: CASSSRQTNYGYTF. The CDR3 DNA is TGTGCCAGCAGCTCAAGACAGACAAACTATGGCTACACCTTC.

This clonotype was counted between two and nine times. V is TRBV2 and J is TRBJ2-7; 16 nucleotides agree with TRBD2. The CDR3 has 21 amino acids. V trimming: 7 bases; J trimming: 3 bases; junction bases outside the gene matches: 21. The germline CDR1 and CDR2 sequences are SNHLY and FYNNEI. CDR3 residues: CASILSGVPGLAGGLHYEQYF. CDR3 DNA sequence: TGTGCCAGCATTCTATCGGGCGTCCCGGGACTAGCGGGGGGGCTACACTACGAGCAGTACTTC.

This chain links TRBV28 with TRBJ2-2; no firm D call. Germline V CDR1 and CDR2: MDHEN, SYDVKM. The ends were cut back, 3 bases at V and 2 bases at J, with 7 bases in the middle. CDR3 length: 14 residues. CDR3 residues: CASSFGGNTGELFF. CDR3 nucleotides: TGTGCCAGCAGTTTTGGTGGAAACACCGGGGAGCTGTTTTTT.

This clonotype has just a few counts. The V call is TRBV20-1, the J call TRBJ2-5; 12 positions match TRBD2. CDR1 and CDR2 from the germline V gene are DFQATT and SNEGSKA (reference sequence). This CDR3 is built from 17 residues. V gave up 2 bases and J gave up 5 bases; unmatched junction bases: 12. As DNA, the CDR3 is TGCAGTGCTAGAATTTTTGGGACTAGCGGGTTTGGGGAGACCCAGTACTTC. Translating gives CSARIFGTSGFGETQYF.

The CDR3 nucleotides read TGCAGCGTTGAATCCGGTGCTAACGGCTACACCTTC. Translated, it gives CSVESGANGYTF. The rearrangement uses TRBV29-1 and TRBJ1-2, with D hard to call. Germline lookup yields CDR1 SQVTM and CDR2 ANQGSEA. The V gene lost 2 bases and the J gene lost 8 bases, with 12 bases spanning the gap. This CDR3 contains 12 residues.

This clonotype was observed a handful of times. This sequence joins TRBV15 and TRBJ2-5, with D possibly being TRBD1 (7 bases). V lost 0 bases to trimming and J lost 5 bases, with 16 bases between them. CDR1 and CDR2 from the germline V gene are LNHNV and YYDKDF (reference sequence). The CDR3 consists of 16 residues. CDR3: CATSRDGGTVAETQYF. Here the CDR3 DNA reads TGTGCCACCAGCAGAGATGGCGGGACAGTCGCGGAGACCCAGTACTTC.

The gene calls are TRBV3-1 and TRBJ1-6; D uncertain. The CDR3 consists of 15 residues. Germline V CDR1 and CDR2: LGHDT, YNNKEL (reference sequence). Trimming stripped 1 base from V and 9 bases from J, with 13 bases between. CDR3 amino acids: CASSQGNRGTSPLHF. DNA for the CDR3: TGTGCCAGCAGCCAAGGAAACAGAGGTACTTCACCCCTCCACTTT.

The chain employs TRBV5-1 and TRBJ2-7; tentatively, D is TRBD1 or TRBD2 (5 bases each). In germline, CDR1 is SGHRS, CDR2 YFSETQ. This CDR3 is built from 15 residues. The V end lost 2 bases, the J end lost 5 bases, and 17 bases lay between the germline ends. DNA for the CDR3: TGCGCCAGCAGCTTTAGGTCCGGGGCTGAGAACGAGCAGTACTTC. Translation: CASSFRSGAENEQYF.

The rearrangement uses TRBV28 and TRBJ2-1; perhaps TRBD2 as D (5 bases). Germline loops: CDR1 MDHEN, CDR2 SYDVKM. Trimming left V 6 bases short and J 2 bases short, with 17 bases between. The CDR3 contains 16 residues. CDR3 sequence (DNA): TGTGCCAGCAGGCTACCGTCGACTATTCCCTACAATGAGCAGTTCTTC. The encoded protein is CASRLPSTIPYNEQFF.

The rearrangement joins TRBV10-1 to TRBJ2-7; D may be TRBD1 (6 bases). The germline V and J ends were trimmed by 2 bases and 1 base, with 12 bases remaining between them. This CDR3 is 15 amino acids long. Germline V gene lookup returns CDR1 WNHNN and CDR2 SYGVQD (reference sequence). CDR3 residues: CASSEGQGRSYEQYF. DNA for the CDR3: TGCGCCAGCAGTGAGGGGCAGGGGAGATCCTACGAGCAGTACTTC.

This clonotype was found a few times. The chain employs TRBV10-3 and TRBJ1-1, with 9 bases aligning to TRBD1. The germline V gene has CDR1 ENHRY and CDR2 SYGVKD. CDR3 length: 15 residues. The trim removed 10 bases at V and 0 bases at J, leaving 9 bases unmatched. For the CDR3, the DNA is TGTGCCACTTCGACAGGGGGAAATATGAACACTGAAGCTTTCTTT. The encoded protein is CATSTGGNMNTEAFF.

A word on this clonotype: One end of the junction varies from germline; a read error may be responsible. The CDR3 region has the DNA TGTGCCATCAGTGAGATGGGACTAGCGGGGCCCTGGACCTACGAGCACTACTTC. Translation: CAISEMGLAGPWTYEHYF. This chain uses TRBV10-3 with TRBJ2-7; 13 bases map to TRBD2. The CDR3 contains 18 residues. Per the germline V gene, CDR1 is ENHRY and CDR2 is SYGVKD.

The chain joins TRBV5-1 to TRBJ2-7, with D possibly being TRBD2 (5 bases). Germline V gene lookup returns CDR1 SGHRS and CDR2 YFSETQ. Trimming pared 3 bases from V and 2 bases from J, leaving 12 bases between. This CDR3 is built from 14 residues. This chain's CDR3 is CASSSGGGTYEQYF. DNA for the CDR3: TGCGCCAGCAGCTCAGGAGGAGGCACCTACGAGCAGTACTTC.

This clonotype was found many times. The chain uses TRBV12-3 or TRBV12-4 and TRBJ1-1; 12 bases are a match to TRBD1. V shed 6 bases, J shed 8 bases, and the junction held 10 bases outside the gene matches. The CDR3 contains 15 residues. In DNA, the CDR3 is TGTGCCAGCAGCGATGCCGGGACAGGGGGCTGGGAAGCTTTCTTT. Amino acids: CASSDAGTGGWEAFF.

The V call is TRBV4-3, the J call TRBJ2-1; D is unclear. From germline, CDR1 is LGHNA and CDR2 YSLEER. This CDR3 contains 15 residues. Trimming left V 0 bases short and J 0 bases short, with 6 bases between. The CDR3 bases are TGCGCCAGCAGCCAAGACAAGAGCTCCTACAATGAGCAGTTCTTC. It encodes CASSQDKSSYNEQFF.

This chain connects TRBV2 to TRBJ1-1; no reliable D call. Germline CDR1 is SNHLY and CDR2 is FYNNEI. The V gene lost 8 bases and the J gene lost 1 base, with 8 bases spanning the gap. This CDR3 has 12 residues. The CDR3 DNA follows: TGTGCCAGCGCGGACCCGAACACTGAAGCTTTCTTT. Translation: CASADPNTEAFF.

The chain couples TRBV5-1 to TRBJ2-2, with 11 bases lining up with TRBD2. The V gene end was trimmed by 3 bases and the J gene end by 5 bases; junction bases not matched to a gene: 6. CDR3 length equals 16 residues. The germline CDR1 and CDR2 sequences are SGHRS and YFSETQ. The CDR3 DNA reads as TGCGCCAGCAGCTCCGGACTAGCGGGTGCAACCGGGGAGCTGTTTTTT. Residues: CASSSGLAGATGELFF.

This clonotype was counted at least ten times. The chain has TRBV13 and TRBJ1-1; 7 bases line up with TRBD1. Germline V lookup: CDR1 PRHDT, CDR2 FYEKMQ (reference sequence). V shed 2 bases and J 1 base; nucleotides not matched to a gene: 1. CDR3 length equals 14 residues. The DNA for the CDR3 is TGTGCCAGCAGCTTAACAGGGGAGAACACTGAAGCTTTCTTT. It translates to CASSLTGENTEAFF.

The chain links TRBV18 to TRBJ2-5; D might be TRBD2 (5 bases). The CDR3 spans 15 residues. V lost 0 bases, J lost 2 bases, and 10 bases lay in between. Looked up from germline, CDR1 is KGHSH and CDR2 is LQKENI. CDR3 nucleotides: TGTGCCAGCTCACCACCGGCTAGCCCACAAGAGACCCAGTACTTC. It specifies CASSPPASPQETQYF.

This rearrangement joins TRBV18 to TRBJ1-6; D ambiguous. Looked up from germline, CDR1 is KGHSH and CDR2 is LQKENI. This CDR3 has 15 amino acids. V gave up 6 bases and J gave up 0 bases, with 9 bases separating them. CDR3 sequence reads: CASSRVVSYNSPLHF. CDR3 nucleotides: TGTGCCAGCTCCCGAGTCGTCTCCTATAATTCACCCCTCCACTTT. The complete variable domain, with remaining parts taken from reference TRBV18 and TRBJ1-6, reads NAGVMQNPRHLVRRRGQEARLRCSPMKGHSHVYWYRQLPEEGLKFMVYLQKENIIDESGMPKERFSAEFPKEGPSILRIQQVVRGDSAAYFCASSRVVSYNSPLHFGNGTRLTVT.

This clonotype was detected ten times or more. The gene calls are TRBV20-1 and TRBJ2-7; D may be TRBD1 (6 bases). This CDR3 is 13 amino acids long. The germline gives CDR1 DFQATT, CDR2 SNEGSKA (reference sequence). Trimming left V 6 bases short and J 1 base short, with 13 bases between. CDR3 protein: CSAKGDGSYEQYF. The CDR3 bases are TGCAGTGCAAAGGGGGACGGTTCCTACGAGCAGTACTTC.

The chain couples TRBV9 to TRBJ2-2; D not resolved. With 3 bases removed from V and 7 bases from J, the gap between germline ends came to 10 bases. Per germline, CDR1 SGDLS and CDR2 YYNGEE. This CDR3 has 13 residues. The CDR3 here is CASSDPSGGELFF. The CDR3 DNA follows: TGTGCCAGCAGCGACCCTTCCGGCGGGGAGCTGTTTTTT.

This clonotype has ten or more counts. The rearrangement joins TRBV7-2 to TRBJ2-7, with 10 nucleotides matching TRBD2. With 0 bases clipped from V and 1 base from J, the junction kept 12 bases outside the gene matches. The CDR3 sequence is 19 residues long. Germline assignment: CDR1 SGHTA and CDR2 FQGNSA. Here the CDR3 DNA reads TGTGCCAGCAGCTTAGCTGTTTCAGCGGGGGGGCTGTGGTCCTACGAGCAGTACTTC. It specifies CASSLAVSAGGLWSYEQYF.

This clonotype was picked up a small number of times. The chain is built from TRBV30 and TRBJ2-1; tentative D call: TRBD2 (5 bases). V gave up 1 base and J gave up 4 bases, with 8 bases separating them. The CDR3 extends over 13 amino acids. CDR1 and CDR2 (germline): GTSNPN, SVGIG (reference sequence). CDR3 in amino acids: CAWSGAEYNEQFF. CDR3 DNA: TGTGCCTGGAGTGGAGCGGAATACAATGAGCAGTTCTTC.

This clonotype was found a few times. V gene TRBV4-2 combines with J gene TRBJ2-2; TRBD2 matches at 7 bases. Germline trimming cut 1 base from V and 6 bases from J; bases unmatched to any gene: 11. The CDR3 has 17 amino acids. The germline gives CDR1 LGHNA, CDR2 YNFKEQ. Written as DNA, the CDR3 is TGTGCCAGCAGCCAAGCGGCGGGAGTAAGGGCTCCCGGGGAGCTGTTTTTT. This gives the protein CASSQAAGVRAPGELFF.

V is TRBV30 and J is TRBJ2-1; 9 bases line up with TRBD2. Germline V gene sequence: CDR1 GTSNPN, CDR2 SVGIG (reference sequence). Trimming at V came to 0 bases and at J to 8 bases, leaving 8 bases not matched to a gene. The CDR3 covers 15 residues. The CDR3 DNA follows: TGTGCCTGGAGTGTGGGGCTAGCGGGAATTGATGAGCAGTTCTTC. Protein sequence: CAWSVGLAGIDEQFF.

This clonotype was observed at least ten times. This chain uses TRBV29-1 with TRBJ2-1; 13 bases align to TRBD2. The J segment lost 4 bases and the V segment lost 2 bases, leaving 5 bases of the junction unmatched. The CDR3 totals 16 residues. The germline V gene encodes CDR1 SQVTM and CDR2 ANQGSEA. CDR3 sequence (DNA): TGCAGCGTTGAATTAATGACTAGCGGGGGGTACAATGAGCAGTTCTTC. Protein product: CSVELMTSGGYNEQFF.